The rows below give T cell receptor beta chains drawn from one sample of a study of cytomegalovirus exposure and HLA in healthy donors. Only in-frame clones appear in the TCRdb table, and some are missing; sequencing was by immunoSEQ multiplex PCR. Among roughly 150,000 clones listed, about 10% were seen once. Sequenced input: PBMCs. The receptors were gathered from a man aged 50 to 60 in good health and CMV-seronegative. CDR3s include the opening cysteine and the closing phenylalanine or tryptophan. Fields, in order: J gene, V gene, clone size, D gene, CDR3 protein, CDR3 DNA. A D gene is named only where the DNA matches it firmly. Part of the rows lack a size; the others show once, few, many or a class for expanded clones.

TRBJ2-5 TRBV29-1 few . CSASDSQETQYF TGCAGCGCGTCGGACAGCCAAGAGACCCAGTACTTC
TRBJ1-2 TRBV9 few . CASSVGIETAYGYTF TGTGCCAGCAGCGTAGGTATTGAGACAGCCTATGGCTACACCTTC
TRBJ1-2 TRBV19 . . CASSITGGSNYGYTF TGTGCCAGTAGTATTACCGGGGGGAGCAACTATGGCTACACCTTC
TRBJ1-6 TRBV30 . . CAWSVPTDNSPLHF TGTGCCTGGAGTGTGCCTACCGATAATTCACCCCTCCACTTT
TRBJ1-1 TRBV5-1 few . CASSKTTENTEAFF TGCGCCAGCAGCAAAACGACAGAGAACACTGAAGCTTTCTTT
TRBJ2-7 TRBV6-1 . TRBD1 CASSDIAPGTGSYEQYF TGTGCCAGCAGTGATATCGCTCCGGGGACAGGCAGTTACGAGCAGTACTTC
TRBJ1-1 TRBV5-6 . . CASSLAVRGTEAFF TGTGCCAGCAGCTTGGCCGTCAGGGGCACTGAAGCTTTCTTT
TRBJ2-7 TRBV6-1 few . CASSEASPPIYEQYF TGTGCCAGCAGTGAAGCTAGCCCCCCAATCTACGAGCAGTACTTC
TRBJ2-2 TRBV14 few TRBD2 CASSRIAGRNTGELFF TGTGCCAGCAGCCGAATAGCGGGGCGGAACACCGGGGAGCTGTTTTTT
TRBJ2-5 TRBV15 few . CATSRDRGRGGETQYF TGTGCCACCAGCAGAGATCGGGGCCGGGGAGGAGAGACCCAGTACTTC
TRBJ1-5 TRBV19 . . CASGDRNSQPQHF TGTGCCAGCGGAGACAGGAATAGTCAGCCCCAGCATTTT
TRBJ2-3 TRBV9 . TRBD1 CASSATPGQGAVAGGTDTQYF TGTGCCAGCAGCGCGACACCGGGACAGGGGGCGGTAGCGGGAGGCACAGATACGCAGTATTTT
TRBJ1-1 TRBV30 few . CAWSMTANTEAFF TGTGCCTGGAGTATGACAGCGAACACTGAAGCTTTCTTT
TRBJ1-1 TRBV2 . TRBD1 CASSEGHRGTGGKRRNTEAFF TGTGCCAGCAGTGAGGGCCACAGGGGGACAGGGGGCAAAAGGAGGAACACTGAAGCTTTCTTT
TRBJ1-5 TRBV7-2 . . CASSLEGDSNQPQHF TGTGCCAGCAGCTTAGAGGGGGATAGCAATCAGCCCCAGCATTTT
TRBJ1-2 TRBV6-1 few . CASSSSGQGYGYTF TGTGCCAGCAGCTCGAGCGGGCAGGGCTATGGCTACACCTTC
TRBJ2-5 TRBV5-5 few TRBD2 CASSYDSGRAAETQYF TGTGCCAGCAGCTATGATAGCGGGAGGGCCGCGGAGACCCAGTACTTC
TRBJ2-7 TRBV27 . TRBD1 CAARTGDREQYF TGTGCCGCCCGGACAGGGGACCGCGAGCAGTACTTC
TRBJ2-5 TRBV19 few TRBD1 CATTTGVGETQYF TGTGCCACCACTACAGGGGTGGGGGAGACCCAGTACTTC
TRBJ2-7 TRBV20-1 . . CSANRGGEQYF TGCAGTGCTAACAGGGGGGGCGAGCAGTACTTC
TRBJ2-7 TRBV30 few TRBD1 CAWSVLRDSYEQYF TGTGCCTGGAGTGTACTCCGGGACAGCTACGAGCAGTACTTC
TRBJ2-3 TRBV5-6 . TRBD1 CASSVTGAGTDTQYF TGTGCCAGCAGTGTGACAGGGGCAGGCACAGATACGCAGTATTTT
TRBJ1-1 TRBV19 few TRBD1 CASSADRDTEAFF TGTGCCAGTAGTGCGGACAGGGACACTGAAGCTTTCTTT
TRBJ2-3 TRBV19 . . CASSPTGFSTDTQYF TGTGCCAGTAGCCCCACAGGGTTTAGCACAGATACGCAGTATTTT
TRBJ2-7 TRBV6-1 . TRBD1 CASSEELDRAIFYEQYF TGTGCCAGCAGTGAGGAGCTGGACAGGGCTATTTTCTACGAGCAGTACTTC
TRBJ1-4 TRBV7-8 . TRBD1 CASSRSGGRGEKLFF TGTGCCAGCAGCCGATCAGGGGGAAGGGGTGAAAAACTGTTTTTT
TRBJ1-4 TRBV6-1 . TRBD1 CASSEPDRGTEKLFF TGTGCCAGCAGTGAACCTGACAGGGGAACTGAAAAACTGTTTTTT
TRBJ2-7 TRBV6-6 few TRBD1 CASSTGTGFTYEQYF TGTGCCAGCAGCACCGGGACAGGGTTTACCTACGAGCAGTACTTC
TRBJ2-1 TRBV9 . TRBD2 CASSVGLAGASYNEQFF TGTGCCAGCAGCGTAGGACTAGCGGGTGCTTCCTACAATGAGCAGTTCTTC
TRBJ1-1 TRBV6-5 few . CASSYSPGVNTEAFF TGTGCCAGCAGTTACTCGCCAGGGGTTAACACTGAAGCTTTCTTT
TRBJ2-6 TRBV5-5 . TRBD1 CASSLDPQGARSGANVLTF TGTGCCAGCAGCTTGGACCCGCAGGGGGCTAGGTCTGGGGCCAACGTCCTGACTTTC
TRBJ2-7 TRBV6-5 . . CASSDGHRGSYEQYF TGTGCCAGCAGCGACGGACATAGGGGCTCCTACGAGCAGTACTTC
TRBJ2-1 TRBV28 . TRBD2 CASSTSSGSSYNEQFF TGTGCCAGCAGCACCTCAAGCGGGAGCTCCTACAATGAGCAGTTCTTC
TRBJ2-3 TRBV9 . TRBD2 CASSGGLAGGTSTDTQYF TGTGCCAGCAGCGGGGGACTAGCGGGAGGAACTAGCACAGATACGCAGTATTTT
TRBJ1-3 TRBV20-1 few . CSASYGNTIYF TGCAGTGCTAGCTACGGAAACACCATATATTTT
TRBJ1-5 TRBV6-1 few TRBD1 CASSDQTGVKAQHF TGTGCCAGCAGTGACCAGACAGGGGTTAAGGCCCAGCATTTT
TRBJ2-6 TRBV2 few . CASIQGLTGANVLTF TGTGCCAGCATACAGGGCTTAACAGGGGCCAACGTCCTGACTTTC
TRBJ1-2 TRBV7-9 few TRBD1 CASSLATGKDGYTF TGTGCCAGCAGCTTGGCGACAGGGAAAGATGGCTACACCTTC
TRBJ2-1 TRBV7-7 many TRBD2 CASSATSGGYNEQFF TGTGCTAGCAGCGCGACTAGCGGGGGATACAATGAGCAGTTCTTC
TRBJ1-1 TRBV18 few . CASSPLQFMNTEAFF TGTGCCAGCTCACCACTACAGTTCATGAACACTGAAGCTTTCTTT
TRBJ2-1 TRBV29-1 few . CSVAGSAVNEQFF TGCAGCGTTGCAGGGTCCGCGGTCAATGAGCAGTTCTTC
TRBJ2-5 TRBV5-1 . . CASSLDDTETQYF TGCGCCAGCAGCCTGGATGACACAGAGACCCAGTACTTC
TRBJ2-7 TRBV19 . TRBD1 CASRAGQGHEQYF TGTGCCAGTAGAGCGGGACAGGGGCACGAGCAGTACTTC
TRBJ2-2 TRBV2 . . CASGGPLPGELFF TGTGCCAGCGGCGGCCCATTACCCGGGGAGCTGTTTTTT
TRBJ1-5 TRBV7-6 . . CASSLVGGSNQPQHF TGTGCCAGCAGCTTAGTGGGGGGAAGCAATCAGCCCCAGCATTTT
TRBJ1-2 TRBV18 . TRBD1 CASSYGTGECCTF TGTGCCAGCTCATATGGGACAGGGGAGTGTTGCACCTTC
TRBJ2-2 TRBV7-9 few TRBD2 CASSLSASGSTGELFF TGTGCCAGCAGCTTATCGGCTAGCGGGAGCACCGGGGAGCTGTTTTTT
TRBJ2-1 TRBV29-1 . TRBD2 CSVESQTSGSDNEQFF TGCAGCGTTGAATCCCAGACTAGCGGGAGTGACAATGAGCAGTTCTTC
TRBJ1-6 TRBV30 . . CAWRPAGGNSPLHF TGTGCCTGGAGACCCGCCGGGGGGAATTCACCCCTCCACTTT
TRBJ1-3 TRBV13 . . CASSFGGGDSGNTIYF TGTGCCAGCAGCTTTGGGGGAGGGGACTCTGGAAACACCATATATTTT
TRBJ1-3 TRBV5-6 . . CASSLSLRGSGNTIYF TGTGCCAGCAGCCTCAGCCTGCGGGGCTCTGGAAACACCATATATTTT
TRBJ1-1 TRBV5-6 few TRBD1 CASSLVQGVGMNTEAFF TGTGCCAGCAGCTTGGTTCAGGGGGTTGGAATGAACACTGAAGCTTTCTTT
TRBJ2-3 TRBV14 . TRBD2 CASSRTGLAGDTQYF TGTGCCAGCAGCCGTACGGGACTAGCAGGAGATACGCAGTATTTT
TRBJ1-4 TRBV19 few TRBD1 CAKTRTGVDEKLFF TGTGCCAAAACCCGGACAGGGGTCGATGAAAAACTGTTTTTT
TRBJ2-7 TRBV23-1 . . CASSQSGQGKSRGYEQYF TGCGCCAGCAGTCAATCGGGCCAGGGGAAATCAAGGGGGTACGAGCAGTACTTC
TRBJ2-7 TRBV20-1 few TRBD1 CSAIQGYEQYF TGCAGTGCTATACAGGGGTACGAGCAGTACTTC
TRBJ1-2 TRBV4-1 . . CASSQEWGGDGYTF TGCGCCAGCAGCCAAGAATGGGGGGGGGATGGCTACACCTTC
TRBJ1-4 TRBV6-1 few . CASSEWAGEGEKLFF TGTGCCAGCAGTGAATGGGCAGGGGAGGGCGAAAAACTGTTTTTT
TRBJ1-4 TRBV6-5 . . CASSYDIRGEKLFF TGTGCCAGCAGTTATGACATACGAGGGGAAAAACTGTTTTTT